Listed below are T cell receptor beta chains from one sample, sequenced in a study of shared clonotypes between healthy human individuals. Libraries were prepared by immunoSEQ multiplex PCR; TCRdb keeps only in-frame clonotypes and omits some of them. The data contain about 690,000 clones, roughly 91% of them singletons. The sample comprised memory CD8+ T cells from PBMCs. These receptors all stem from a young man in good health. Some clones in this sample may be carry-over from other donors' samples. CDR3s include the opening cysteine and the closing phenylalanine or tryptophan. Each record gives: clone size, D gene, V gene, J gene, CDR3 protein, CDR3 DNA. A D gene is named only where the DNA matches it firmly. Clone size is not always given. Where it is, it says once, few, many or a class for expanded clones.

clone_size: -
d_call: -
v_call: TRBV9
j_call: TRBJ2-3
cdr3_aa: CASSVVPPDTQYF
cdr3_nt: TGTGCCAGCAGCGTAGTACCCCCGGATACGCAGTATTTT

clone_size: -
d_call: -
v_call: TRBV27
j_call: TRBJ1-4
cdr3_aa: CASSWGEKLFF
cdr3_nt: TGTGCCAGCAGTTGGGGGGAAAAACTGTTTTTT

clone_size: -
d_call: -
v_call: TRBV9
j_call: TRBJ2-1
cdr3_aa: CASSITWDSRRNNEQFF
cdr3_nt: TGTGCCAGCAGCATCACCTGGGACTCCCGGAGGAACAATGAGCAGTTCTTC

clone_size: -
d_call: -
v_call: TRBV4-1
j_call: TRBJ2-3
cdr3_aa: CASSQDRAGGDTQYF
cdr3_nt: TGCGCCAGCAGCCAAGATCGTGCGGGCGGGGATACGCAGTATTTT

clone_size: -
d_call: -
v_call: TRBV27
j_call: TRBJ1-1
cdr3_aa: CASSRLPKGLSFF
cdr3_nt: TGTGCCAGCAGCCGCCTACCAAAGGGTCTGTCTTTCTTT

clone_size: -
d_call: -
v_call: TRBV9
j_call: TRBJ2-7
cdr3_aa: CASSGTGWEQYF
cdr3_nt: TGTGCCAGCAGCGGGACCGGGTGGGAGCAGTACTTC

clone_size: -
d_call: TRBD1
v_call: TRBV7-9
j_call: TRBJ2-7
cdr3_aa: CASSLHGTGYSYEQYF
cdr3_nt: TGTGCCAGCAGCCTGCACGGGACAGGGTACTCCTACGAGCAGTACTTC

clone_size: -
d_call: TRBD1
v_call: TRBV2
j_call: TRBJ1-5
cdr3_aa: CASSPEGQINQPQHF
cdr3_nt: TGTGCCAGCAGTCCCGAGGGACAGATCAATCAGCCCCAGCATTTT

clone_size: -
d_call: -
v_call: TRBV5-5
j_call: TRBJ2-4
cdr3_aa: CASSREYFGENIQYF
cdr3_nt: TGTGCCAGCAGCAGAGAATACTTTGGTGAAAACATTCAGTACTTC

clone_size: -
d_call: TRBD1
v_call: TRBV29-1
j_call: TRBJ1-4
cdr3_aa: CSVGGQGGKLFF
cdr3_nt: TGCAGCGTGGGGGGACAGGGCGGAAAACTGTTTTTT

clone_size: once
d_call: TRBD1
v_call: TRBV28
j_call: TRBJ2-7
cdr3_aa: CASILDRGYEQYF
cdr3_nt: TGTGCCAGCATCTTGGACAGGGGCTACGAGCAGTACTTC

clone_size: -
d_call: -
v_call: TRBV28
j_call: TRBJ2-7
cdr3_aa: CASSPRSVLGSYEQYF
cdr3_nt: TGTGCCAGCAGCCCTAGGAGCGTACTAGGGAGCTACGAGCAGTACTTC

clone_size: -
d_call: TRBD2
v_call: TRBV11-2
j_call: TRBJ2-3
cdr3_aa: CASSFWLADTDTQYF
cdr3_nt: TGTGCCAGCAGCTTTTGGCTAGCGGACACAGATACGCAGTATTTT

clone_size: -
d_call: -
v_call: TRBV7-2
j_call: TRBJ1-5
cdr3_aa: CASSLGGRYSNQPQHF
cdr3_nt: TGTGCCAGCAGCTTAGGGGGGCGATATAGCAATCAGCCCCAGCATTTT

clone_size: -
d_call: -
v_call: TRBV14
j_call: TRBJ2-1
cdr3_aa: CASSQGWGHLNEQFF
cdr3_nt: TGTGCCAGCAGCCAAGGGTGGGGCCACCTCAATGAGCAGTTCTTC

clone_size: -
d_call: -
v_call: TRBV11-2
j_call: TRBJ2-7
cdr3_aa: CASSLSATYEQYF
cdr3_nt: TGTGCCAGCAGCTTATCCGCAACCTACGAGCAGTACTTC

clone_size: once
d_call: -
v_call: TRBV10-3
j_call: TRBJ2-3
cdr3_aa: CAISDLREYRSDTQYF
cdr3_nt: TGTGCCATCAGTGATCTCCGGGAGTATCGATCTGATACGCAGTATTTT

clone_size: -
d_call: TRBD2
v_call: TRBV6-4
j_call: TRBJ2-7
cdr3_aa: CASSQGLAEIQEQYF
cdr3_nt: TGTGCCAGCAGTCAGGGACTAGCGGAGATCCAGGAGCAGTACTTC

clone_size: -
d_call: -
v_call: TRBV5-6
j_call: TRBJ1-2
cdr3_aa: CASSPTDNYGYTF
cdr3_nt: TGTGCCAGCAGCCCGACTGATAACTATGGCTACACCTTC

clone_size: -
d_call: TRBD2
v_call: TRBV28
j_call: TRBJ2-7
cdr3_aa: CATGGLAGGRREQYF
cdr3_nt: TGTGCCACCGGAGGGTTAGCGGGAGGGAGGCGCGAGCAGTACTTC

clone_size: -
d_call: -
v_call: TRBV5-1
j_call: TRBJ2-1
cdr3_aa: CASSLSGPNEQFF
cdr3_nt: TGCGCCAGCAGCTTGTCGGGACCCAATGAGCAGTTCTTC

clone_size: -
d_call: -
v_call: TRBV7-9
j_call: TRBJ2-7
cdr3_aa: CASVRLAAYEQYF
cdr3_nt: TGTGCCAGCGTTCGGTTAGCCGCCTACGAGCAGTACTTC

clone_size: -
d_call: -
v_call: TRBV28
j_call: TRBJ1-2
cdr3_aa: CASNANYGYTF
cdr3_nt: TGTGCCAGCAATGCTAACTATGGCTACACCTTC

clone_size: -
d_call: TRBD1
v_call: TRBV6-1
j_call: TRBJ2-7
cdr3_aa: CASSDGDSAAYEQYF
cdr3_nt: TGTGCCAGCAGTGATGGGGACAGTGCCGCCTACGAGCAGTACTTC

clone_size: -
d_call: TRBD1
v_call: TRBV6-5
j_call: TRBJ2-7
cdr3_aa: CASSQNRGASEQYF
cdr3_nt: TGTGCCAGCAGTCAGAACAGGGGGGCCAGCGAGCAGTACTTC

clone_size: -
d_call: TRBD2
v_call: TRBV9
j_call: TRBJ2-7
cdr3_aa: CASSPGPGLASHEQYF
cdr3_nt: TGTGCCAGCAGCCCAGGGCCGGGACTAGCGTCCCACGAGCAGTACTTC

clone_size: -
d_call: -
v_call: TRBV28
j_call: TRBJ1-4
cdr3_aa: CASSLGADNEKLFF
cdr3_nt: TGTGCCAGCAGTTTAGGGGCAGATAATGAAAAACTGTTTTTT

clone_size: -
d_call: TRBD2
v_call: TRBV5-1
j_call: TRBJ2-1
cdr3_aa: CASTSGGGSYNEQFF
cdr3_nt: TGCGCCAGCACGAGCGGGGGTGGCTCCTACAATGAGCAGTTCTTC

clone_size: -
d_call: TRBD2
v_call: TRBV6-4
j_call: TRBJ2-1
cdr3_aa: CASSDSGLAGYNEQFF
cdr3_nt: TGTGCCAGCAGTGACTCGGGACTAGCGGGGTACAATGAGCAGTTCTTC

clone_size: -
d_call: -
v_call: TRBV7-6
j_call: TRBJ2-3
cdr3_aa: CASSLGSDLGLSSTDTQYF
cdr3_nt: TGTGCCAGCAGCTTAGGGTCTGATCTGGGCTTATCTAGCACAGATACGCAGTATTTT

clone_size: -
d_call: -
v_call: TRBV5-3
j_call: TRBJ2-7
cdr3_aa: CARSLLQGGTYEQYF
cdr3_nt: TGTGCCAGAAGCTTGCTACAGGGGGGGACCTACGAGCAGTACTTC

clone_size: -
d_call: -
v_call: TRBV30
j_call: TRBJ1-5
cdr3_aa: CAWTAGANQPQHF
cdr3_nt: TGTGCCTGGACGGCAGGGGCAAATCAGCCCCAGCATTTT

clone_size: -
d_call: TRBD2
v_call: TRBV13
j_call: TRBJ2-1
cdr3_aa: CASSPGREGQEQFF
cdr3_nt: TGTGCCAGCAGCCCGGGGCGGGAGGGACAGGAGCAGTTCTTC

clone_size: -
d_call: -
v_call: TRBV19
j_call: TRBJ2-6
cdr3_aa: CASIRRGGANVLTF
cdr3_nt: TGTGCCAGTATTAGGCGGGGCGGGGCCAACGTCCTGACTTTC

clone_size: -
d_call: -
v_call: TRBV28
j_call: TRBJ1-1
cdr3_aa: CASSLEGMNTEAFF
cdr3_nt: TGTGCCAGCAGTTTGGAGGGGATGAACACTGAAGCTTTCTTT

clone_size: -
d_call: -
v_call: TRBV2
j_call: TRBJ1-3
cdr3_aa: CASSEGGYESGNTIYF
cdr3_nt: TGTGCCAGCAGTGAAGGGGGGTACGAATCTGGAAACACCATATATTTT

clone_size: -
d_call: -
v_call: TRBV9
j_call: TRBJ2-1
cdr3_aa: CASSVGPREYEQFF
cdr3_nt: TGTGCCAGCAGCGTAGGGCCGAGGGAATATGAGCAGTTCTTC